This paragraph covers one T cell receptor beta chain sequence. The entry originates in a study of blood T cells in healthy people across ages. Study context: Per two T cells, about one barcoded beta molecule was captured through template switching.

For the second PCR, which ran for about 6 to 11 cycles, a sample-barcoded 5' primer and a J-beta primer mix were used. With 12 random nucleotides, a template-switch adaptor tagged each individual cDNA molecule. Via MiXCR, TCRdb re-called the 5' RACE reads, giving one row per CDR3 protein. The sample contains roughly 1 million distinct CDR3 sequences, less than 25% of which appear only once. Germline CDR1 SNHLY, CDR2 FYNNEI. The V gene lost 2 bases and the J gene lost 8 bases, with 17 bases spanning the gap. CDR3 length: 15 residues. Peripheral blood, about 10 milliliters per donor, was collected. They isolated at least 6 million PBMCs from each sample. These records were also assigned to another study, of T cells of mothers and their children.

The sample consisted of blood. The chain joins TRBV2 to TRBJ2-3; D is perhaps TRBD2 (7 bases). The receptor comes from a girl aged 2 to 9 in good health. The CDR3 spells CASSESRAGAATQYF. The CDR3 coding sequence is TGTGCCAGCAGTGAATCCAGGGCGGGGGCGGCTACGCAGTATTTT.